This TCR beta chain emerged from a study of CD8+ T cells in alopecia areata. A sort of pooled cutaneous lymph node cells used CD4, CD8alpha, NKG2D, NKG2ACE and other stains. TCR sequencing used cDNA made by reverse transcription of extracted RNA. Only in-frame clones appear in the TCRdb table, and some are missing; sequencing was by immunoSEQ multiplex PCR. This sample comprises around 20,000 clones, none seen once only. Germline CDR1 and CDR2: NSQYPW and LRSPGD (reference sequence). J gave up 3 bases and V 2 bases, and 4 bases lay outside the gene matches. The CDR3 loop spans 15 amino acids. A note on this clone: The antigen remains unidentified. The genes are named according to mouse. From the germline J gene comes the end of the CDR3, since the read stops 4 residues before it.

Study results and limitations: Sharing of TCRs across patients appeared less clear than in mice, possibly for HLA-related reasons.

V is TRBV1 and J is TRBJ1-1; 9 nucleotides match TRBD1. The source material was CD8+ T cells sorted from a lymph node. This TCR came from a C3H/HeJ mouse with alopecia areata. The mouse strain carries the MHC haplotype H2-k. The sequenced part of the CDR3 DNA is TGCACCTGCAGTGCAAGGACAGGGGAGGACACA. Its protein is CTCSARTGEDT. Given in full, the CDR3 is CTCSARTGEDTEVFF.